The 13 T cell receptor beta chains below all came from one sample that was sequenced in a study of shared clonotypes between healthy human individuals. Libraries were prepared by immunoSEQ multiplex PCR; TCRdb keeps only in-frame clonotypes and omits some of them. Of 550,000 to 700,000 clones detected, around four fifths appear once; the ten largest clones hold around 1.8%. Sequencing was done on a sample of memory CD4+ T cells sorted from blood. This sample's subset: CD45RA-negative fraction. These receptors originate from a woman aged 25 to 39 in good health.

In this sample, this clone turned up many times. The J gene is TRBJ2-1, the V gene TRBV27, with D hard to call. The CDR3 runs to 15 residues. CDR1 is MNHEY and CDR2 is SMNVEV in the germline V gene (reference sequence). Trimming removed 2 bases at V and 6 bases at J, with 14 bases between. DNA of the CDR3: TGTGCCAGCAGTTTACCTATCGACGGGTCCAATGAGCAGTTCTTC. It specifies CASSLPIDGSNEQFF.

V usage is TRBV30 and J usage is TRBJ2-1; weak D call: TRBD1 (5 bases). V lost 3 bases, J lost 6 bases, and 12 bases lay in between. Germline assignment: CDR1 GTSNPN and CDR2 SVGIG (reference sequence). The CDR3 is made up of 13 amino acids. The CDR3 loop reads CAWRRQGSNEQFF. The CDR3 bases are TGTGCCTGGAGGAGGCAGGGAAGCAATGAGCAGTTCTTC.

The chain is built from TRBV28 and TRBJ1-5, with D hard to call. The CDR3 has 12 residues. Between the trimmed V and J ends, which lost 6 bases and 4 bases, there was a span of 7 bases. Germline V CDR1 and CDR2: MDHEN, SYDVKM. DNA for the CDR3: TGTGCCAGCAGCACAGTGAATCAGCCCCAGCATTTT. Translation gives CASSTVNQPQHF.

This sequence joins TRBV6-5 and TRBJ1-1; TRBD1 matches 7 bases. Germline V lookup: CDR1 MNHEY, CDR2 SVGAGI. This CDR3 region has 12 residues. With 5 bases clipped from V and 11 bases from J, the junction kept 8 bases outside the gene matches. The CDR3 region is CASSRPGQSAFF. CDR3 bases: TGTGCCAGCAGTCGTCCGGGACAGAGTGCTTTCTTT.

This chain links TRBV6-5 with TRBJ1-2; D is unclear. The CDR3 is 11 residues long. V was trimmed by 5 bases and J by 6 bases, leaving 7 bases between them. CDR1 is MNHEY, CDR2 SVGAGI, per germline. CDR3 amino acids: CASSAGNGYTF. The CDR3 DNA is TGTGCCAGCAGTGCGGGGAATGGCTACACCTTC.

V usage is TRBV30 and J usage is TRBJ2-1, with 11 bases fitting TRBD2. Germline V gene lookup returns CDR1 GTSNPN and CDR2 SVGIG (reference sequence). CDR3 size: 15 residues. The J segment lost 4 bases and the V segment lost 2 bases, leaving 4 bases of the junction unmatched. As DNA, the CDR3 is TGTGCCTGGAGTCAGGGACTAGCGGATTACAATGAGCAGTTCTTC. It specifies CAWSQGLADYNEQFF.

CDR3 DNA sequence: TGTGCCAGCATCCCCCGGGGGGCCAGCTCCTACGAGCAGTACTTC. It yields the protein CASIPRGASSYEQYF. The chain links TRBV2 to TRBJ2-7; TRBD2 is a possible D gene (7 bases). There are 15 residues in the CDR3. Per germline, CDR1 SNHLY and CDR2 FYNNEI. The V end lost 7 bases, the J end lost 0 bases, and 16 bases lay between the germline ends.

V is TRBV28 and J is TRBJ2-1; TRBD2 is a possible D gene (5 bases). V was cut by 4 bases and J by 6 bases, with 22 bases left in between. The CDR3 length is 17 residues. CDR1 is MDHEN, CDR2 SYDVKM, per germline. The CDR3 protein is CASSSPLAGFAGNEQFF. CDR3 bases: TGTGCCAGCAGTTCCCCTCTGGCTGGGTTCGCGGGCAATGAGCAGTTCTTC.

The chain couples TRBV15 to TRBJ2-1, with D possibly being TRBD1 or TRBD2 (5 bases each). The ends were cut back, 5 bases at V and 0 bases at J, with 11 bases in the middle. Germline CDR1 is LNHNV and CDR2 is YYDKDF (reference sequence). This CDR3 spans 15 amino acids. CDR3 in amino acids: CATSEGSNSYNEQFF. Written as DNA, the CDR3 is TGTGCCACCAGCGAGGGGAGTAACTCCTACAATGAGCAGTTCTTC.

V usage is TRBV28 and J usage is TRBJ1-4; maybe TRBD1 (5 bases). V was cut by 3 bases and J by 2 bases, with 13 bases left in between. The CDR3 has 16 amino acids. The germline V gene has CDR1 MDHEN and CDR2 SYDVKM. The CDR3 DNA follows: TGTGCCAGCAGTTTGGCTGGCGCAGGGACTAATGAAAAACTGTTTTTT. This translates into CASSLAGAGTNEKLFF. The full variable domain, in which reference TRBV28 and TRBJ1-4 provide the parts outside the CDR3, is DVKVTQSSRYLVKRTGEKVFLECVQDMDHENMFWYRQDPGLGLRLIYFSYDVKMKEKGDIPEGYSVSREKKERFSLILESASTNQTSMYLCASSLAGAGTNEKLFFGSGTQLSVL.

The chain is built from TRBV2 and TRBJ2-7; tentative D call: TRBD1 (7 bases). V lost 6 bases, J lost 5 bases, and 17 bases lay in between. Germline V gene sequence: CDR1 SNHLY, CDR2 FYNNEI. The CDR3 has 14 residues. The CDR3 DNA reads TGTGCCAGCAGGGCTGGACAGGCGGGGCACGAGCAGTACTTC. It specifies CASRAGQAGHEQYF.

V usage is TRBV27 and J usage is TRBJ2-7; 7 bases are a match to TRBD1. This CDR3 has 14 amino acids. V trimming: 6 bases; J trimming: 1 base; junction bases outside the gene matches: 6. The germline gives CDR1 MNHEY, CDR2 SMNVEV (reference sequence). The CDR3, as DNA: TGTGCCAGCAGCGTGGGACAGTTATCCTACGAGCAGTACTTC. Translated: CASSVGQLSYEQYF.

This clone was seen more than once but under ten times. CDR3: CASLTSSYEQYF. CDR3 nucleotides: TGTGCCAGCCTGACAAGCTCCTACGAGCAGTACTTC. The rearrangement joins TRBV27 to TRBJ2-7; unclear D gene. V lost 8 bases and J lost 0, with 8 bases in between. Germline V CDR1 and CDR2: MNHEY, SMNVEV (reference sequence). The CDR3 is 12 residues long.